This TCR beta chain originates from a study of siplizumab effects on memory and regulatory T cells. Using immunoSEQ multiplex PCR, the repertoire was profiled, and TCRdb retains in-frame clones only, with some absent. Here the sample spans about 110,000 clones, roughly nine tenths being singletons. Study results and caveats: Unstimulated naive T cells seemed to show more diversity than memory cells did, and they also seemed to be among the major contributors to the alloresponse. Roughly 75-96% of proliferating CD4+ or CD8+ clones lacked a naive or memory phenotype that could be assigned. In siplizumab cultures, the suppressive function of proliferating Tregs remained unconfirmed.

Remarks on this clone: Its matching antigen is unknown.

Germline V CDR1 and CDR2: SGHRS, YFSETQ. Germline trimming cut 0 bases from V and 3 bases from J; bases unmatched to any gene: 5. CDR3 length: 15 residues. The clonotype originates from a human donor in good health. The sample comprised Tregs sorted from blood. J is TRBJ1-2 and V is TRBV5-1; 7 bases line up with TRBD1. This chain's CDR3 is CASSLDAGGYYGYTF. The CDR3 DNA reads TGCGCCAGCAGCTTGGATGCAGGGGGTTACTATGGCTACACCTTC.